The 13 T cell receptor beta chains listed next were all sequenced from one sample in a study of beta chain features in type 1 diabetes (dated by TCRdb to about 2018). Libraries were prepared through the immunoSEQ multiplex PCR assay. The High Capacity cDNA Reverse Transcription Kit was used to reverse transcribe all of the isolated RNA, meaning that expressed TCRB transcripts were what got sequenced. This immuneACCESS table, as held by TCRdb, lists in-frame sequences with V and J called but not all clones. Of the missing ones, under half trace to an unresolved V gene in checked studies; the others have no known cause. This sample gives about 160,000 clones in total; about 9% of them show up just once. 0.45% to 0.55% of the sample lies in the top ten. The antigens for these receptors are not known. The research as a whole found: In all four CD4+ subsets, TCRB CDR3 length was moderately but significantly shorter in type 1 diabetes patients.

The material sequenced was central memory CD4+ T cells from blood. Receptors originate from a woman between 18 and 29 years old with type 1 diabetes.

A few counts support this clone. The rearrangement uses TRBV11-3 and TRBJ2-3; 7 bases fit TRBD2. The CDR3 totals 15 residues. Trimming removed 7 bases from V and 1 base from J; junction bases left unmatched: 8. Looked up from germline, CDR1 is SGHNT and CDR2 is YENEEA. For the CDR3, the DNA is TGTGCCAGCACCCAAGCGGGATGGGGCACAGATACGCAGTATTTT. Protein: CASTQAGWGTDTQYF.

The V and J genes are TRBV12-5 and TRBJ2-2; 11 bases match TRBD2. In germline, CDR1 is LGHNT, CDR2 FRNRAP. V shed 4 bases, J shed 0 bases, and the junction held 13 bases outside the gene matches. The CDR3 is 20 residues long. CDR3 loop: CASGSSASKTSGANTGELFF. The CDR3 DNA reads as TGTGCTAGTGGTTCCTCCGCCAGTAAGACTAGCGGGGCGAACACCGGGGAGCTGTTTTTT.

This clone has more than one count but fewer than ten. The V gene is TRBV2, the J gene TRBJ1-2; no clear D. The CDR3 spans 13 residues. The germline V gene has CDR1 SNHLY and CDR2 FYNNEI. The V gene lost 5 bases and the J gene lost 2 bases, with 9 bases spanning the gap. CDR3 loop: CASSKQENYGYTF. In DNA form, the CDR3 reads TGTGCCAGCAGTAAACAAGAAAACTATGGCTACACCTTC.

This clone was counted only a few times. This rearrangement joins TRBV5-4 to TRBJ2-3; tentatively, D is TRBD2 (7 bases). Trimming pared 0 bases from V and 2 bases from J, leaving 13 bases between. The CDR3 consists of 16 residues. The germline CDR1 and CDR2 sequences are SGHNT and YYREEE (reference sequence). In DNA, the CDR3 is TGTGCCAGCAGCTTGGGTCCGGGGGGCCCCACAGATACGCAGTATTTT. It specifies CASSLGPGGPTDTQYF.

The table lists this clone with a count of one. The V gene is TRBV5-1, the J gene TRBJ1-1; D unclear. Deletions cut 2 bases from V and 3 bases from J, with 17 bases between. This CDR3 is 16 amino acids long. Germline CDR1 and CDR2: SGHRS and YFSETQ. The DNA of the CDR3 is TGCGCCAGCAGCTTCCTGGGCCCCCTTGGCGACACTGAAGCTTTCTTT. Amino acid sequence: CASSFLGPLGDTEAFF.

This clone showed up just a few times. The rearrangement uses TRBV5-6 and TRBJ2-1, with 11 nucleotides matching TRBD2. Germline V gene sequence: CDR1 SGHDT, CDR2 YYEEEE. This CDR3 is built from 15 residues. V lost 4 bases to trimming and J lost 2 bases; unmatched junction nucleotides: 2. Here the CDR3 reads CASSGGLAAYNEQFF. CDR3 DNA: TGTGCCAGCAGCGGGGGACTAGCGGCCTACAATGAGCAGTTCTTC.

CDR3 amino acids: CASSARTSGRGQETQYF. The CDR3 DNA is TGTGCCAGCTCAGCCCGGACTAGCGGGAGGGGACAAGAGACCCAGTACTTC. This chain connects TRBV18 to TRBJ2-5; 15 bases agree with TRBD2. After removal of 5 bases from V and 2 bases from J, the junction contained 6 bases not matched to a gene. The germline CDR1 and CDR2 sequences are KGHSH and LQKENI. The CDR3 has 17 amino acids.

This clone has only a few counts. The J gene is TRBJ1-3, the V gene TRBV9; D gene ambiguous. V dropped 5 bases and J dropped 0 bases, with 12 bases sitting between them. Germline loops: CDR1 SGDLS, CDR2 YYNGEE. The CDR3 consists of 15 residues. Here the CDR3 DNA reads TGTGCCAGCAGTCCCGACACCTACTCTGGAAACACCATATATTTT. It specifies CASSPDTYSGNTIYF.

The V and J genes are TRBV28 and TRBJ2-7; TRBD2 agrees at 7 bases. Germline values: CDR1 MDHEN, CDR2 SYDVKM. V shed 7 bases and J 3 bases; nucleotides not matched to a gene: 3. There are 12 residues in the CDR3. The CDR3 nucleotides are TGTGCCAGCACCTCTAGCGGCTACGAGCAGTACTTC. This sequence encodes CASTSSGYEQYF.

The CDR3 DNA is TGTGCCAGCAACGTCCCCGGGACAGGGTTCGACGAGCAGTACTTC. This codes for CASNVPGTGFDEQYF. The chain is built from TRBV11-2 and TRBJ2-7, with TRBD1 identical over 9 bases. V trimming: 7 bases; J trimming: 5 bases; junction bases outside the gene matches: 12. CDR3 size: 15 residues. Germline V lookup: CDR1 SGHAT, CDR2 FQNNGV.

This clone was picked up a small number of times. The CDR3 region is CATSRRPDTQYF. The CDR3 DNA sequence: TGTGCCACCAGCAGGAGGCCAGATACGCAGTATTTT. V and J are TRBV15 and TRBJ2-3; D uncertain. Germline V gene lookup returns CDR1 LNHNV and CDR2 YYDKDF (reference sequence). V lost 3 bases and J lost 4, with 5 bases in between. CDR3 length equals 12 residues.

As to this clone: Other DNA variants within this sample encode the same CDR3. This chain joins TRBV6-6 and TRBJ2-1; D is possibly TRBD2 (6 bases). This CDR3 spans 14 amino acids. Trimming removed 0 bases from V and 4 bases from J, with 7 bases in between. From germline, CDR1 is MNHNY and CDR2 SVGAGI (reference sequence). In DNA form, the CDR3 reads TGTGCCAGCAGTTACTCCGGGACTTACAATGAGCAGTTCTTC. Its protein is CASSYSGTYNEQFF.

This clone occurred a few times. The CDR3 loop reads CAIMPMGGTEAFF. The CDR3 region has the DNA TGTGCCATCATGCCCATGGGGGGCACTGAAGCTTTCTTT. V gene TRBV10-3 combines with J gene TRBJ1-1; D possibly corresponds to TRBD1 (5 bases). This CDR3 region has 13 residues. The V and J ends lost 7 bases and 4 bases respectively, with 13 bases between them. Germline V gives CDR1 ENHRY, CDR2 SYGVKD.